This T cell receptor (beta chain) emerged from a study of OX40 agonist ivuxolimab in advanced cancers. It was autoimmune disease history or systemic immunosuppression that excluded patients. The assay was immunoSEQ multiplex PCR, and TCRdb's table has in-frame clones only and misses some. The table records about 66,000 clones, about nine tenths of them present only once. Study findings and constraints: Among the nonresponders, some also had low normalized T-cell clonal expansion. CD4+ and CD8+ blood T cells expanded clonally by week 6 at 0.1 to 3.0 mg/kg.

Worth noting for this clone: As yet, its antigen is unknown.

Germline lookup yields CDR1 SGDLS and CDR2 YYNGEE. CDR3 length: 20 amino acids. V shed 0 bases and J 5 bases; nucleotides not matched to a gene: 17. This clonotype was obtained from an adult with an advanced solid tumor such as melanoma, head and neck, liver or kidney cancer. The chain is built from TRBV9 and TRBJ2-1, with 10 bases lining up with TRBD2. Here the sequenced sample was CD4+ or CD8+ T cells sorted from blood, taken in a trial of the OX40 agonist ivuxolimab. The CDR3 DNA follows: TGTGCCAGCAGCGTAGGTAAATTTCCAGTTACTAGCGGGGAAAACAATGAGCAGTTCTTC. This encodes CASSVGKFPVTSGENNEQFF.